This is a list of T cell receptor beta chains from one sample in a study of blood T cell repertoires in COVID-19. Profiling relied on immunoSEQ multiplex PCR, and the TCRdb table lists in-frame clones only, not all of them. The profile covers approximately 69,000 clones, with less than 85% appearing a single time and 15% to 20% taken by the ten largest. The sequenced sample was peripheral blood. These receptors originate from a woman at least 80 years old with acute or convalescent COVID-19. Both conserved end residues are part of each CDR3. D genes are given only for firm matches. Clone sizes are given selectively: once, few, many, or a class where the clone is expanded.

d_gene: -; len: 14; abundance: -; v_gene: TRBV10-3; j_gene: TRBJ2-7; CDR3aa: CAISESLSSYEQYF; CDR3nt: TGTGCCATCAGTGAGTCGTTGAGCTCCTACGAGCAGTACTTC
d_gene: TRBD1; len: 15; abundance: -; v_gene: TRBV11-3; j_gene: TRBJ2-5; CDR3aa: CASSLRTGSKETQYF; CDR3nt: TGTGCCAGCAGCTTAAGGACAGGGTCAAAAGAGACCCAGTACTTC
d_gene: -; len: 18; abundance: -; v_gene: TRBV19; j_gene: TRBJ1-1; CDR3aa: CASSIGPRGALLNTEAFF; CDR3nt: TGTGCCAGTAGTATAGGCCCCCGGGGTGCCCTCCTGAACACTGAAGCTTTCTTT
d_gene: TRBD2; len: 14; abundance: -; v_gene: TRBV7-3; j_gene: TRBJ2-3; CDR3aa: CASSPGLETDTQYF; CDR3nt: TGTGCCAGCAGCCCTGGACTAGAGACAGATACGCAGTATTTT
d_gene: -; len: 14; abundance: once; v_gene: TRBV9; j_gene: TRBJ1-4; CDR3aa: CASSPGVSNEKLFF; CDR3nt: TGTGCCAGCAGCCCGGGAGTTTCTAATGAAAAACTGTTTTTT
d_gene: TRBD2; len: 15; abundance: -; v_gene: TRBV4-1; j_gene: TRBJ2-1; CDR3aa: CASSSRLAGLNEQFF; CDR3nt: TGCGCCAGCAGCTCTCGACTAGCGGGTCTGAATGAGCAGTTCTTC
d_gene: TRBD2; len: 17; abundance: -; v_gene: TRBV7-3; j_gene: TRBJ2-3; CDR3aa: CASSPGAGEVWTDTQYF; CDR3nt: TGTGCCAGCAGCCCAGGAGCGGGGGAGGTGTGGACAGATACGCAGTATTTT
d_gene: TRBD1; len: 14; abundance: -; v_gene: TRBV30; j_gene: TRBJ1-2; CDR3aa: CAWTEDRGTYGYTF; CDR3nt: TGTGCCTGGACCGAAGACAGGGGTACCTATGGCTACACCTTC
d_gene: TRBD1; len: 13; abundance: -; v_gene: TRBV7-3; j_gene: TRBJ2-7; CDR3aa: CASSPSTGYEQYF; CDR3nt: TGTGCCAGCAGCCCCTCGACAGGGTACGAGCAGTACTTC
d_gene: TRBD2; len: 15; abundance: -; v_gene: TRBV7-2; j_gene: TRBJ2-7; CDR3aa: CASSEAGTSKYEQYF; CDR3nt: TGTGCCAGCAGCGAAGCCGGGACTAGCAAGTACGAGCAGTACTTC
d_gene: TRBD1; len: 14; abundance: few; v_gene: TRBV3-1/TRBV3-2; j_gene: TRBJ2-3; CDR3aa: CASSLGQGTDTQYF; CDR3nt: TGTGCCAGCAGCCTCGGACAGGGCACAGATACGCAGTATTTT
d_gene: -; len: 16; abundance: -; v_gene: TRBV5-4; j_gene: TRBJ2-2; CDR3aa: CASSAGQMTNTGELFF; CDR3nt: TGTGCCAGCAGCGCGGGACAGATGACGAACACCGGGGAGCTGTTTTTT
d_gene: -; len: 14; abundance: -; v_gene: TRBV2; j_gene: TRBJ1-5; CDR3aa: CASSLQSSNQPQHF; CDR3nt: TGTGCCAGCAGTTTACAAAGTAGCAATCAGCCCCAGCATTTT
d_gene: -; len: 13; abundance: -; v_gene: TRBV14; j_gene: TRBJ1-4; CDR3aa: CASSQGPREKLFF; CDR3nt: TGTGCCAGCAGCCAGGGGCCCCGTGAAAAACTGTTTTTT
d_gene: -; len: 13; abundance: -; v_gene: TRBV27; j_gene: TRBJ1-1; CDR3aa: CASSLITGTEAFF; CDR3nt: TGTGCCAGCAGTTTGATTACAGGGACTGAAGCTTTCTTT
d_gene: -; len: 14; abundance: -; v_gene: TRBV9; j_gene: TRBJ2-7; CDR3aa: CASSENRGGYEQYF; CDR3nt: TGTGCCAGCAGCGAAAACAGGGGGGGCTACGAGCAGTACTTC
d_gene: -; len: 13; abundance: few; v_gene: TRBV7-6; j_gene: TRBJ1-1; CDR3aa: CASSPAGNTEAFF; CDR3nt: TGTGCCAGCAGCCCCGCGGGGAACACTGAAGCTTTCTTT
d_gene: -; len: 15; abundance: -; v_gene: TRBV6-5; j_gene: TRBJ1-2; CDR3aa: CASSRAGGANYGYTF; CDR3nt: TGTGCCAGCAGCCGGGCGGGGGGAGCTAACTATGGCTACACCTTC
d_gene: TRBD1; len: 17; abundance: once; v_gene: TRBV27; j_gene: TRBJ1-5; CDR3aa: CASSLVIEQGSYQPQHF; CDR3nt: TGTGCCAGCAGTTTAGTTATCGAACAGGGGTCGTATCAGCCCCAGCATTTT
d_gene: -; len: 14; abundance: -; v_gene: TRBV27; j_gene: TRBJ2-3; CDR3aa: CASSFLSSTDTQYF; CDR3nt: TGTGCCAGCAGTTTTCTATCTAGCACAGATACGCAGTATTTT
d_gene: TRBD1; len: 15; abundance: once; v_gene: TRBV7-3; j_gene: TRBJ2-1; CDR3aa: CASSATGGSYNEQFF; CDR3nt: TGTGCCAGCAGCGCAACAGGGGGCAGTTACAATGAGCAGTTCTTC
d_gene: -; len: 13; abundance: -; v_gene: TRBV5-1; j_gene: TRBJ2-1; CDR3aa: CASAWGSSNEQFF; CDR3nt: TGCGCCAGCGCTTGGGGCAGTAGTAATGAGCAGTTCTTC